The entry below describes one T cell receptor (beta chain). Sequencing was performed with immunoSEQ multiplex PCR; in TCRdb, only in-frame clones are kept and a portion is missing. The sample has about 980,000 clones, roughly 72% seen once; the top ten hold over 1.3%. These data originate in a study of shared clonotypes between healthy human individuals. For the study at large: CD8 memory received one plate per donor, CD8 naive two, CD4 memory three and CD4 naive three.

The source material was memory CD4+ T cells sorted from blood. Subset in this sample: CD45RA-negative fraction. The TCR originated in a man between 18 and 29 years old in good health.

The DNA for the CDR3 is TGCGCCAGCAGTTCGGGACTAGCTCGCAATGAGCAGTTCTTC. The encoded protein is CASSSGLARNEQFF. J is TRBJ2-1 and V is TRBV10-2, with 9 bases that match TRBD2. V lost 5 bases to trimming and J lost 6 bases; unmatched junction nucleotides: 5. Germline CDR1 is WSHSY and CDR2 is SAAADI. The length of the CDR3 is 14 residues.